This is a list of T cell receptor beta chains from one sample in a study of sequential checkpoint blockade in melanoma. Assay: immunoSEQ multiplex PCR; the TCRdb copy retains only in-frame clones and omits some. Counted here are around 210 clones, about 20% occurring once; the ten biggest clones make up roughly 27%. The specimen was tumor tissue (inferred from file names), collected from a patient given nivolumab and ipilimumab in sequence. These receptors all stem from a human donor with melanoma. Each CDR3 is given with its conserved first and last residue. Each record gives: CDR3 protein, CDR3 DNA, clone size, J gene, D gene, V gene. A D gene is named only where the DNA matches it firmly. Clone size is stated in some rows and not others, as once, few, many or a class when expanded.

CASSAQRAGGTDEQFF TGTGCCAGCAGCGCCCAGAGGGCGGGGGGCACCGATGAGCAGTTCTTC few TRBJ2-1 TRBD2 TRBV9
CATSYSGVSGNTIYF TGTGCCACCAGCTATTCGGGGGTCTCTGGAAACACCATATATTTT NA TRBJ1-3 NA TRBV15
CATSETGVANEKLFF TGTGCCACCAGCGAGACGGGGGTGGCTAATGAAAAACTGTTTTTT few TRBJ1-4 NA TRBV15
CASSYSHGREKLFF TGTGCCAGCAGTTACTCCCACGGGAGGGAAAAACTGTTTTTT hyperexpanded TRBJ1-4 NA TRBV6-8
CASSRQGKPLHF TGTGCCAGCAGTCGACAGGGCAAACCCCTCCACTTT few TRBJ1-6 TRBD1 TRBV6-8
CASSLGGGRVEQYF TGTGCCAGCAGCTTAGGGGGCGGCAGGGTCGAGCAGTACTTC few TRBJ2-7 NA TRBV11-3
CASSFGTGGSYEQYF TGTGCCAGCAGCTTTGGGACAGGGGGTTCCTACGAGCAGTACTTC large TRBJ2-7 TRBD1 TRBV11-3
CASSLVAGGQETQYF TGCGCCAGCAGCCTAGTAGCGGGAGGGCAAGAGACCCAGTACTTC NA TRBJ2-5 TRBD2 TRBV5-1
CAWSPQRDPRRTEAFF TGTGCCTGGAGTCCCCAGAGGGACCCCAGGAGGACTGAAGCTTTCTTT NA TRBJ1-1 NA TRBV30
CATATGAEETQYF TGTGCCACTGCCACAGGGGCAGAAGAGACCCAGTACTTC NA TRBJ2-5 TRBD1 TRBV28
CASSPGQGYGYTF TGTGCCAGCAGCCCTGGACAGGGCTATGGCTACACCTTC NA TRBJ1-2 TRBD1 TRBV14
CASSLAGAQETQYF TGTGCCAGCAGCCTCGCAGGGGCCCAAGAGACCCAGTACTTC large TRBJ2-5 NA TRBV11-3
CATSRDRRADTQYF TGTGCCACCAGCAGAGATCGTCGGGCAGATACGCAGTATTTT NA TRBJ2-3 NA TRBV15
CASKEYPLSNQPQHF TGTGCCAGCAAAGAATACCCCCTAAGCAATCAGCCCCAGCATTTT few TRBJ1-5 NA TRBV27
CAISEGGDNQPQHF TGTGCCATCAGTGAGGGGGGGGACAATCAGCCCCAGCATTTT few TRBJ1-5 NA TRBV10-3
CSVTGTSGRSADTQYF TGCAGCGTTACCGGGACTAGCGGGAGGTCCGCAGATACGCAGTATTTT NA TRBJ2-3 TRBD2 TRBV29-1
CASSQGLAEAWANVLTF TGTGCCAGCTCACAGGGACTAGCGGAGGCGTGGGCCAACGTCCTGACTTTC NA TRBJ2-6 TRBD2 TRBV18
CASSAGLAVYEQYF TGTGCCAGTAGTGCGGGACTAGCGGTCTACGAGCAGTACTTC few TRBJ2-7 TRBD2 TRBV19